The sequence of this T cell receptor (beta chain) was determined in a study of T-cell memory formation after mild COVID-19. Findings and limits, study-wide: Some responding clones appeared in pre-infection memory, suggesting cross-reactive memory joined.

A single record per CDR3 protein comes from TCRdb applying MiXCR to the 5' RACE reads. The sample holds 150,000 to 200,000 distinct CDR3 sequences, roughly 14% seen once. Germline values: CDR1 SGHKS, CDR2 YYEKEE (reference sequence). This CDR3 contains 14 residues. Trimming pared 0 bases from V and 4 bases from J, leaving 5 bases between. About this clonotype: Its specificity is not known.

This clonotype was sampled from an adult woman who had mild COVID-19 (a few samples of this study predate the infection). Cell type and time point are not known. Sequenced material: PBMCs or a T cell subset sorted from them (not recorded which). The J gene is TRBJ1-6, the V gene TRBV5-5; D is undetermined. CDR3 bases: TGTGCCAGCAGCTTGGCCCAGTATAATTCACCCCTCCACTTT. Protein product: CASSLAQYNSPLHF.